This TCR beta chain was recovered during a study of shared clonotypes between healthy human individuals. General observations from the study: The represented genetic and exposure-history diversity was limited by the small number of donors.

Healthy adults negative for HIV, lacking recent acute infections or vaccinations, served as donors. The investigators split CD4+ cells into a CD45RA+ naive subset and a CD45RA-negative memory subset. Assay used: immunoSEQ multiplex PCR; TCRdb lists only in-frame clones, some missing. The sample yields roughly 2.5 million clones, roughly nine tenths seen once. Trimming stripped 0 bases from V and 5 bases from J, with 8 bases between. This CDR3 spans 13 amino acids. CDR1 SGHRS and CDR2 YFSETQ come from the germline V gene. In the case of this clone: The antigen remains unidentified. Within the sample, other DNA sequences also encode this same CDR3.

The receptor was isolated from a man between 18 and 29 years old in good health. This chain joins TRBV5-1 and TRBJ1-1; D unclear. Sequenced sample: naive CD4+ T cells sorted from blood. Subset denoted: CD45RA+ positively selected. CDR3 residues: CASSLGAGTEAFF. CDR3 in DNA: TGCGCCAGCAGCTTGGGGGCGGGAACTGAAGCTTTCTTT.